This is a list of T cell receptor beta chains from one sample in a study of CD8 T cells in Susac syndrome. MiXCR, applied by TCRdb to the immunoSEQ multiplex PCR reads, yields one record per CDR3 protein. The top ten clones hold roughly 0.16% of a sample with 160,000 or so distinct CDR3 sequences, roughly 95% of them seen once. The sample taken for sequencing was CD4+ T cells from PBMCs. The receptor source for this set is a human donor with Susac syndrome. CDR3s include the opening cysteine and the closing phenylalanine or tryptophan. Each record gives: D gene, clone size, J gene, CDR3 length, V gene, CDR3 protein, CDR3 DNA. D genes are given only for firm matches. The listing skips clone size in some rows; elsewhere it reads once, few, many or a size class.

d_gene: NA; abundance: once; j_gene: TRBJ2-7; len: 15; v_gene: TRBV27; CDR3aa: CASREPAGHPYEQYF; CDR3nt: TGTGCCAGCAGAGAGCCCGCGGGACATCCCTACGAGCAGTACTTC
d_gene: NA; abundance: NA; j_gene: TRBJ2-7; len: 15; v_gene: TRBV18; CDR3aa: CASSPPLAGDNEQYF; CDR3nt: TGTGCCAGCTCACCACCCTTGGCGGGGGACAACGAGCAGTACTTC
d_gene: TRBD1; abundance: NA; j_gene: TRBJ1-2; len: 16; v_gene: TRBV27; CDR3aa: CASSPSPDRGSYGYTF; CDR3nt: TGTGCCAGCAGTCCCTCGCCCGACAGGGGATCGTATGGCTACACCTTC
d_gene: NA; abundance: NA; j_gene: TRBJ1-3; len: 14; v_gene: TRBV29-1; CDR3aa: CSVTTGSSGNTIYF; CDR3nt: TGCAGCGTGACGACAGGATCTTCTGGAAACACCATATATTTT
d_gene: NA; abundance: NA; j_gene: TRBJ2-5; len: 16; v_gene: TRBV12-3/TRBV12-4; CDR3aa: CASSLWDTRAGETQYF; CDR3nt: TGTGCCAGCAGTCTTTGGGACACCCGGGCAGGAGAGACCCAGTACTTC
d_gene: NA; abundance: NA; j_gene: TRBJ2-1; len: 12; v_gene: TRBV5-1; CDR3aa: CASREGSNEQFF; CDR3nt: TGCGCCAGCAGAGAGGGGAGCAATGAGCAGTTCTTC
d_gene: NA; abundance: NA; j_gene: TRBJ2-3; len: 14; v_gene: TRBV29-1; CDR3aa: CSVGGTSLGDTQYF; CDR3nt: TGCAGCGTTGGGGGGACTTCCCTGGGAGATACGCAGTATTTT
d_gene: NA; abundance: NA; j_gene: TRBJ1-1; len: 14; v_gene: TRBV4-3; CDR3aa: CASSQEVYNTEAFF; CDR3nt: TGCGCCAGCAGCCAAGAGGTGTATAACACTGAAGCTTTCTTT
d_gene: NA; abundance: NA; j_gene: TRBJ2-5; len: 13; v_gene: TRBV20-1; CDR3aa: CSAGIQGKGTQYF; CDR3nt: TGCAGTGCTGGGATTCAGGGTAAAGGGACCCAGTACTTC
d_gene: NA; abundance: NA; j_gene: TRBJ1-5; len: 13; v_gene: TRBV6-5; CDR3aa: CASSSGSGQPQHF; CDR3nt: TGTGCCAGCAGTTCAGGGTCGGGTCAGCCCCAGCATTTT
d_gene: NA; abundance: NA; j_gene: TRBJ2-3; len: 14; v_gene: TRBV5-4; CDR3aa: CASSLALSPDTQYF; CDR3nt: TGTGCCAGCAGCTTGGCCCTTAGTCCAGATACGCAGTATTTT
d_gene: TRBD2; abundance: NA; j_gene: TRBJ2-5; len: 14; v_gene: TRBV6-1; CDR3aa: CASTEGLAQETQYF; CDR3nt: TGTGCCAGCACCGAGGGACTAGCTCAAGAGACCCAGTACTTC
d_gene: NA; abundance: NA; j_gene: TRBJ2-3; len: 13; v_gene: TRBV20-1; CDR3aa: CSGPPMGTDTQYF; CDR3nt: TGCAGTGGCCCCCCCATGGGCACAGATACGCAGTATTTT
d_gene: NA; abundance: NA; j_gene: TRBJ2-3; len: 14; v_gene: TRBV5-4; CDR3aa: CASSLESVTDTQYF; CDR3nt: TGTGCCAGCAGCTTGGAGTCCGTCACAGATACGCAGTATTTT
d_gene: TRBD1; abundance: NA; j_gene: TRBJ1-2; len: 14; v_gene: TRBV4-3; CDR3aa: CASSQVQGAHGYTF; CDR3nt: TGCGCCAGCAGCCAAGTGCAGGGGGCTCATGGCTACACCTTC
d_gene: NA; abundance: NA; j_gene: TRBJ2-7; len: 16; v_gene: TRBV21-1; CDR3aa: CASSGRGGGNSYEQYF; CDR3nt: TGTGCCAGCAGCGGTCGCGGGGGCGGGAATTCCTACGAGCAGTACTTC
d_gene: NA; abundance: NA; j_gene: TRBJ1-2; len: 13; v_gene: TRBV9; CDR3aa: CASSVDRNYGYTF; CDR3nt: TGTGCCAGCAGCGTAGACAGAAACTATGGCTACACCTTC
d_gene: NA; abundance: NA; j_gene: TRBJ1-6; len: 14; v_gene: TRBV5-6; CDR3aa: CASSRQDLNSPLHF; CDR3nt: TGTGCCAGCAGCCGACAGGACCTCAATTCACCCCTCCACTTT
d_gene: NA; abundance: once; j_gene: TRBJ1-1; len: 14; v_gene: TRBV4-2; CDR3aa: CASSQDRPNTEAFF; CDR3nt: TGTGCCAGCAGCCAAGATCGCCCGAACACTGAAGCTTTCTTT
d_gene: NA; abundance: NA; j_gene: TRBJ1-2; len: 14; v_gene: TRBV15; CDR3aa: CATSRAEVYYGYTF; CDR3nt: TGTGCCACCAGCAGAGCCGAGGTTTACTATGGCTACACCTTC
d_gene: TRBD2; abundance: NA; j_gene: TRBJ2-3; len: 12; v_gene: TRBV29-1; CDR3aa: CSFSGVADTQYF; CDR3nt: TGCAGCTTTAGCGGGGTCGCAGATACGCAGTATTTT
d_gene: TRBD1; abundance: once; j_gene: TRBJ2-7; len: 12; v_gene: TRBV12-3/TRBV12-4; CDR3aa: CASNRDSYEQYF; CDR3nt: TGTGCCAGCAACCGGGACAGCTACGAGCAGTACTTC
d_gene: NA; abundance: NA; j_gene: TRBJ2-7; len: 14; v_gene: TRBV11-1; CDR3aa: CASSRKGLPYEQYF; CDR3nt: TGTGCCAGCAGCCGGAAGGGCCTACCCTACGAGCAGTACTTC
d_gene: NA; abundance: NA; j_gene: TRBJ1-5; len: 10; v_gene: TRBV6-4; CDR3aa: CALVGRYQHF; CDR3nt: TGTGCCTTAGTCGGCCGTTACCAGCATTTT
d_gene: NA; abundance: NA; j_gene: TRBJ2-3; len: 14; v_gene: TRBV5-1; CDR3aa: CASSFPGSTDTQYF; CDR3nt: TGCGCCAGCAGCTTTCCCGGGAGCACAGATACGCAGTATTTT
d_gene: NA; abundance: NA; j_gene: TRBJ1-1; len: 12; v_gene: TRBV5-6; CDR3aa: CASRTGGTEAFF; CDR3nt: TGTGCCAGCAGGACGGGGGGCACTGAAGCTTTCTTT
d_gene: TRBD1; abundance: NA; j_gene: TRBJ1-2; len: 15; v_gene: TRBV3-1; CDR3aa: CASSLRQGRNYGYTF; CDR3nt: TGTGCCAGCAGCCTTCGACAGGGACGTAACTATGGCTACACCTTC
d_gene: TRBD2; abundance: NA; j_gene: TRBJ2-7; len: 15; v_gene: TRBV12-3/TRBV12-4; CDR3aa: CASRESGGPTYEQYF; CDR3nt: TGTGCCAGCAGGGAAAGCGGGGGGCCCACCTACGAGCAGTACTTC
d_gene: NA; abundance: NA; j_gene: TRBJ1-6; len: 14; v_gene: TRBV18; CDR3aa: CASSSDALNSPLHF; CDR3nt: TGTGCCAGCTCATCCGACGCCCTTAATTCACCCCTCCACTTT
d_gene: NA; abundance: NA; j_gene: TRBJ2-7; len: 12; v_gene: TRBV12-3/TRBV12-4; CDR3aa: CASSLVVSGQYF; CDR3nt: TGTGCCAGCAGTTTAGTGGTGTCGGGGCAGTACTTC
d_gene: NA; abundance: NA; j_gene: TRBJ2-7; len: 14; v_gene: TRBV11-2; CDR3aa: CASSLLGGIDEQYF; CDR3nt: TGTGCCAGCAGCTTACTCGGGGGAATCGACGAGCAGTACTTC
d_gene: NA; abundance: NA; j_gene: TRBJ2-5; len: 14; v_gene: TRBV5-6; CDR3aa: CASSPGHLKETQYF; CDR3nt: TGTGCCAGCAGCCCTGGACATCTCAAAGAGACCCAGTACTTC
d_gene: TRBD1; abundance: NA; j_gene: TRBJ2-7; len: 15; v_gene: TRBV7-2; CDR3aa: CASSLSWTGTNEQYF; CDR3nt: TGTGCCAGCAGCTTATCTTGGACAGGGACCAACGAGCAGTACTTC
d_gene: TRBD1; abundance: NA; j_gene: TRBJ1-1; len: 14; v_gene: TRBV29-1; CDR3aa: CSVVGTGMNTEAFF; CDR3nt: TGCAGCGTCGTAGGGACAGGGATGAACACTGAAGCTTTCTTT
d_gene: NA; abundance: NA; j_gene: TRBJ1-6; len: 16; v_gene: TRBV27; CDR3aa: CASTNRQVDSNSPLHF; CDR3nt: TGTGCCAGCACCAACCGACAGGTCGATTCTAATTCACCCCTCCACTTT
d_gene: NA; abundance: NA; j_gene: TRBJ2-5; len: 14; v_gene: TRBV5-8; CDR3aa: CASSLPGEGETQYF; CDR3nt: TGTGCCAGCAGCCTTCCTGGGGAAGGGGAGACCCAGTACTTC
d_gene: NA; abundance: NA; j_gene: TRBJ2-1; len: 11; v_gene: TRBV12-3/TRBV12-4; CDR3aa: CASIGNNEQFF; CDR3nt: TGTGCCAGCATTGGGAACAATGAGCAGTTCTTC
d_gene: NA; abundance: once; j_gene: TRBJ2-5; len: 15; v_gene: TRBV7-2; CDR3aa: CASSLNSAGQETQYF; CDR3nt: TGTGCCAGCAGCCTCAACAGCGCGGGACAAGAGACCCAGTACTTC
d_gene: NA; abundance: once; j_gene: TRBJ1-2; len: 14; v_gene: TRBV12-3/TRBV12-4; CDR3aa: CASSLRDSFYGYTF; CDR3nt: TGTGCCAGCAGTTTACGAGACAGCTTCTATGGCTACACCTTC
d_gene: TRBD1; abundance: NA; j_gene: TRBJ2-4; len: 12; v_gene: TRBV20-1; CDR3aa: CSSFDRGNIQYF; CDR3nt: TGCAGTTCCTTCGACAGGGGGAACATTCAGTACTTC
d_gene: TRBD1; abundance: NA; j_gene: TRBJ2-3; len: 14; v_gene: TRBV7-8; CDR3aa: CASSPLTGADTQYF; CDR3nt: TGTGCCAGCAGCCCGTTGACAGGGGCAGATACGCAGTATTTT
d_gene: NA; abundance: NA; j_gene: TRBJ2-1; len: 12; v_gene: TRBV29-1; CDR3aa: CSVANSYNEQFF; CDR3nt: TGCAGCGTTGCTAACTCCTACAATGAGCAGTTCTTC
d_gene: NA; abundance: NA; j_gene: TRBJ1-2; len: 14; v_gene: TRBV20-1; CDR3aa: CSARDPQGDYGYTF; CDR3nt: TGCAGTGCTAGAGATCCGCAGGGAGACTATGGCTACACCTTC
d_gene: TRBD1; abundance: NA; j_gene: TRBJ2-6; len: 15; v_gene: TRBV29-1; CDR3aa: CSVEGTDSGANVLTF; CDR3nt: TGCAGCGTTGAGGGGACAGACTCTGGGGCCAACGTCCTGACTTTC
d_gene: NA; abundance: NA; j_gene: TRBJ2-1; len: 11; v_gene: TRBV9; CDR3aa: CASSATNEQFF; CDR3nt: TGTGCCAGCAGCGCGACCAATGAGCAGTTCTTC
d_gene: TRBD2; abundance: NA; j_gene: TRBJ2-1; len: 16; v_gene: TRBV9; CDR3aa: CASSPLGTSGYNEQFF; CDR3nt: TGTGCCAGCAGTCCCCTCGGGACTAGCGGGTACAATGAGCAGTTCTTC
d_gene: NA; abundance: NA; j_gene: TRBJ1-2; len: 13; v_gene: TRBV6-5; CDR3aa: CASSPDRKYGYTF; CDR3nt: TGTGCCAGCAGCCCCGACAGAAAATATGGCTACACCTTC
d_gene: NA; abundance: NA; j_gene: TRBJ2-1; len: 13; v_gene: TRBV20-1; CDR3aa: CSATVDSYNEQFF; CDR3nt: TGCAGCGCAACTGTCGACTCCTACAATGAGCAGTTCTTC
d_gene: NA; abundance: NA; j_gene: TRBJ2-7; len: 16; v_gene: TRBV7-9; CDR3aa: CASSGDMGLVSYEQYF; CDR3nt: TGTGCCAGCAGCGGCGACATGGGTTTAGTTTCCTACGAGCAGTACTTC
d_gene: NA; abundance: once; j_gene: TRBJ2-2; len: 14; v_gene: TRBV15; CDR3aa: CATNRDGKAGELFF; CDR3nt: TGTGCCACCAACCGGGACGGGAAGGCCGGGGAGCTGTTTTTT
d_gene: NA; abundance: NA; j_gene: TRBJ1-6; len: 14; v_gene: TRBV5-1; CDR3aa: CASSLDSRDSPLHF; CDR3nt: TGCGCCAGCAGCTTGGATTCTAGGGATTCACCCCTCCACTTT
d_gene: NA; abundance: NA; j_gene: TRBJ2-7; len: 15; v_gene: TRBV3-1; CDR3aa: CASSRASGSSYEQYF; CDR3nt: TGTGCCAGCAGCCGAGCCTCAGGTAGCTCCTACGAGCAGTACTTC
d_gene: TRBD1; abundance: NA; j_gene: TRBJ2-3; len: 12; v_gene: TRBV29-1; CDR3aa: CSVGTGVDTQYF; CDR3nt: TGCAGCGTTGGGACAGGGGTGGATACGCAGTATTTT
d_gene: NA; abundance: NA; j_gene: TRBJ1-5; len: 13; v_gene: TRBV29-1; CDR3aa: CSVKQGSNQPQHF; CDR3nt: TGCAGCGTGAAACAGGGTAGCAATCAGCCCCAGCATTTT